What follows are 32 T cell receptor beta chains derived from one specimen sequenced in a study of molecular identifiers for immune sequencing clone quantification. TCRdb reanalysed the PCR reads using MiXCR and keeps one entry per CDR3 protein. Of about half a million distinct CDR3 sequences in the sample, about a fifth are singletons; the top ten hold 0.65% to 0.95%. Sequenced sample: naive CD8+ T cells from blood, with Jurkat cell RNA spiked in. As to subset: FACS-sorted CD8+CD4-CCR7+CD45RA+ naive T cells. The receptors come from a human donor in good health. Some libraries in this study had Jurkat cell RNA spiked in.

In this sample, this clonotype turned up a few times. The rearrangement uses TRBV6-4 and TRBJ2-3, with TRBD1 matching 7 bases. This CDR3 contains 15 residues. V lost 5 bases to trimming and J lost 6 bases; unmatched junction nucleotides: 11. The germline V gene has CDR1 MRHNA and CDR2 SNTAGT. CDR3 bases: TGTGCCAGCAGTACGACAGGGAGTACCGGGGATACGCAGTATTTT. This sequence encodes CASSTTGSTGDTQYF.

Comments on this clonotype: This may stem from a read error, because a much larger clone lies one nucleotide away. The final CDR3 position lacks the conserved phenylalanine or tryptophan, pointing to a likely read error. The rearrangement joins TRBV29-1 to TRBJ2-7, with D maybe TRBD1 (8 bases). CDR3 length: 16 amino acids. From germline, CDR1 is SQVTM and CDR2 ANQGSEA. Trimming cost V 6 bases and J 1 base, with 22 bases left between them. This chain's CDR3 is CSVCGSDQGASYEQYS. CDR3 nucleotides: TGCAGCGTCTGCGGGAGCGACCAGGGGGCTTCCTACGAGCAGTACTCC.

This chain joins TRBV20-1 and TRBJ1-5; D is uncertain. The CDR3 sequence is 16 residues long. With 2 bases removed from V and 0 bases from J, the gap between germline ends came to 14 bases. The germline V gene has CDR1 DFQATT and CDR2 SNEGSKA (reference sequence). Here the CDR3 DNA reads TGCAGTGCTAGACCTTTCGACACGGGTAGCAATCAGCCCCAGCATTTT. Its translation: CSARPFDTGSNQPQHF.

This clonotype was counted only a few times. This sequence joins TRBV7-9 and TRBJ2-1; 8 bases map to TRBD1. Germline CDR1 SEHNR, CDR2 FQNEAQ (reference sequence). After removal of 3 bases from V and 1 base from J, the junction contained 8 bases not matched to a gene. This CDR3 comprises 17 residues. CDR3 in DNA: TGTGCCAGCAGCTTTGCCTTTGGGGACAGGTCCTACAATGAGCAGTTCTTC. Its translation: CASSFAFGDRSYNEQFF.

This clonotype was found a few times. The J gene is TRBJ2-5, the V gene TRBV6-2 or TRBV6-3, with TRBD2 matching 8 bases. CDR1 is MNHEY, CDR2 SVGEGT, per germline. The V and J ends lost 1 base and 12 bases, in that order; junction bases with no gene match: 7. The CDR3 spans 13 residues. This CDR3 reads CASSYFSGTTEYF. The CDR3 DNA reads TGTGCCAGCAGTTACTTTAGCGGGACAACCGAGTACTTC.

In this sample, this clonotype turned up a few times. The genes are TRBV20-1 and TRBJ2-3, with TRBD2 identical over 9 bases. J lost 3 bases, V lost 1 base, and 14 bases had no gene match. Germline lookup yields CDR1 DFQATT and CDR2 SNEGSKA (reference sequence). This CDR3 has 18 residues. DNA of the CDR3: TGCAGTGCTAGAGGTCTAGCGGGGCCCGCAGAGGGGACAGATACGCAGTATTTT. Protein product: CSARGLAGPAEGTDTQYF.

The gene calls are TRBV4-1 and TRBJ2-1; D is unclear. Germline V gene lookup returns CDR1 MGHRA and CDR2 YSYEKL. This CDR3 comprises 16 residues. The V end lost 0 bases, the J end lost 4 bases, and 13 bases lay between the germline ends. The CDR3 here is CASSQDSANLYNEQFF. The CDR3 DNA sequence: TGCGCCAGCAGCCAAGATTCGGCGAACCTATACAATGAGCAGTTCTTC.

This clonotype has a count of ten or more. The chain joins TRBV2 to TRBJ1-5; 7 positions match TRBD1. Per germline, CDR1 SNHLY and CDR2 FYNNEI. The CDR3 spans 15 residues. V lost 6 bases, J lost 1 base, and 6 bases stayed unmatched. The CDR3 coding sequence is TGTGCCAGCAGGGAGACAGGGCAGAGCAATCAGCCCCAGCATTTT. It codes for CASRETGQSNQPQHF. Using reference TRBV2 and TRBJ1-5 for the parts outside the CDR3, the full variable domain is EPEVTQTPSHQVTQMGQEVILRCVPISNHLYFYWYRQILGQKVEFLVSFYNNEISEKSEIFDDQFSVERPDGSNFTLKIRSTKLEDSAMYFCASRETGQSNQPQHFGDGTRLSIL.

The J gene is TRBJ2-1, the V gene TRBV2; the match to TRBD2 covers 15 bases. The J segment lost 4 bases and the V segment lost 6 bases, leaving 4 bases of the junction unmatched. CDR3 length: 16 amino acids. Germline V gene data show CDR1 as SNHLY and CDR2 as FYNNEI. CDR3 protein: CASRRTSGGVYNEQFF. CDR3 in DNA: TGTGCCAGCAGAAGGACTAGCGGGGGGGTATACAATGAGCAGTTCTTC.

This clonotype showed up just a few times. The rearrangement uses TRBV7-3 and TRBJ2-5; possibly TRBD2 for D (6 bases). This CDR3 comprises 16 residues. The ends were cut back, 0 bases at V and 7 bases at J, with 18 bases in the middle. Germline CDR1 reads SGHTA; CDR2 reads FQGTGA. The CDR3 loop is CASSLTGRETFGTQYF. In nucleotides, the CDR3 is TGTGCCAGCAGCTTAACGGGTCGGGAGACTTTCGGGACCCAGTACTTC.

The chain's CDR3 is CASGTGEQYF. In nucleotides, the CDR3 is TGTGCCTCGGGGACGGGAGAGCAGTACTTC. This chain links TRBV28 with TRBJ2-7, with D perhaps being TRBD1 or TRBD2 (5 bases each). Trimming stripped 11 bases from V and 7 bases from J, with 12 bases between. This CDR3 spans 10 amino acids. Germline values: CDR1 MDHEN, CDR2 SYDVKM.

This clonotype was counted between two and nine times. The gene calls are TRBV14 and TRBJ2-3; unclear D gene. Trimming pared 4 bases from V and 3 bases from J, leaving 8 bases between. Germline V gene data show CDR1 as SGHDN and CDR2 as FVKESK. This CDR3 comprises 13 residues. The CDR3 DNA reads TGTGCCAGCAGCCTACACAATACAGATACGCAGTATTTT. This encodes CASSLHNTDTQYF.

About this clonotype itself: One base away lies a much larger clone, so this may be a sequencing read error. The chain has TRBV6-5 and TRBJ2-2; either TRBD1 or TRBD2 may supply D (5 bases each). Germline assignment: CDR1 MNHEY and CDR2 SVGAGI. There are 12 residues in the CDR3. For the CDR3, the DNA is TGTGCCCTTAAGGGGTCGGCCGGGGAGCTGGTTTTT. Its translation: CALKGSAGELVF.

This clonotype was detected only a few times. CDR3 amino acids: CASSEVVTGGSGGYTF. CDR3 bases: TGTGCCAGCAGTGAAGTTGTTACAGGGGGCTCTGGTGGCTACACCTTC. The chain couples TRBV2 to TRBJ1-2; 9 nucleotides align to TRBD1. J was trimmed by 7 bases and V by 1 base; bases with no gene match: 10. From germline, CDR1 is SNHLY and CDR2 FYNNEI. CDR3 length: 16 residues.

This sequence joins TRBV19 and TRBJ2-7; the match to TRBD2 covers 10 bases. CDR1 is LNHDA, CDR2 SQIVND, per germline (reference sequence). The CDR3 consists of 14 residues. The ends lost 3 bases at V and 5 bases at J; junction bases unmatched: 4. The DNA of the CDR3 is TGTGCCAGTAGTATTGTCGGACTAGCGGACGAGCAGTACTTC. Amino acid sequence: CASSIVGLADEQYF.

In its sample, this clonotype was seen a few times. The gene calls are TRBV20-1 and TRBJ1-5, with D perhaps TRBD1 (5 bases). Trimming stripped 3 bases from V and 2 bases from J, with 17 bases between. The CDR3 extends over 16 amino acids. Germline CDR1 is DFQATT and CDR2 is SNEGSKA (reference sequence). The CDR3 DNA is TGCAGTGCTAGGGAGCAGGGTCTTGTAGGCAATCAGCCCCAGCATTTT. It codes for CSAREQGLVGNQPQHF.

On this clonotype itself: At one boundary the junction diverges from the germline segment, which might be a read error. V is TRBV27 and J is TRBJ2-2; 11 positions agree with TRBD2. Germline V gene sequence: CDR1 MNHEY, CDR2 SMNVEV (reference sequence). The CDR3 loop spans 16 amino acids. The CDR3 coding sequence is TGTGCCAGCAGCAGACTAGCGGGACTTAACACCGGGGAGCTGGTTTTT. The encoded protein is CASSRLAGLNTGELVF.

This clonotype was counted a few times. This rearrangement joins TRBV20-1 to TRBJ1-5; D remains unclear. The germline V gene has CDR1 DFQATT and CDR2 SNEGSKA (reference sequence). The CDR3 contains 16 residues. Trimming removed 4 bases from V and 3 bases from J, with 19 bases in between. CDR3 loop: CSATTSHRTLNQPQHF. The CDR3 DNA is TGCAGTGCTACCACCTCCCACCGCACGCTCAATCAGCCCCAGCATTTT.

As for this clonotype: This clone may be a read error of a much larger clone one base away. The chain is built from TRBV6-2 or TRBV6-3 and TRBJ2-5; tentatively, D is TRBD2 (6 bases). Germline V gene sequence: CDR1 MNHEY, CDR2 SVGEGT. The CDR3 contains 14 residues. CDR3 nucleotide sequence: TGTACCAGCAGTTACTGGACTATCCAAGAGACCCAGTACTTC. Amino acids: CTSSYWTIQETQYF.

This clonotype is a singleton in its sample. A junction end diverges from the germline sequence, so it may reflect a read error. The chain has TRBV5-4 and TRBJ1-1; D remains ambiguous. The CDR3 has 13 amino acids. Germline CDR1 and CDR2: SGHNT and YYREEE (reference sequence). In DNA, the CDR3 is TGTGCCAGCAGCTTCCCCGGGAACACTGAAGCTTCCTTT. Amino acids: CASSFPGNTEASF.

This clonotype came up many times. This chain connects TRBV20-1 to TRBJ2-7; a possible D gene is TRBD2 (5 bases). The CDR3 sequence is 14 residues long. Germline lookup yields CDR1 DFQATT and CDR2 SNEGSKA (reference sequence). Trimming took off 4 bases at V and 3 bases at J, with 16 bases between the two ends. For the CDR3, the DNA is TGCAGTGCTACGAAACGGGGATCCGGCTACGAGCAGTACTTC. Its translation is CSATKRGSGYEQYF.

The sample holds many counts of this clonotype. The chain combines TRBV24-1 with TRBJ2-1; D remains ambiguous. Germline assignment: CDR1 KGHDR and CDR2 SFDVKD. V lost 4 bases to trimming and J lost 3 bases, with 12 bases between them. CDR3 size: 15 residues. CDR3 loop: CATSEDGRNYNEQFF. The CDR3 DNA sequence: TGTGCCACCAGTGAGGACGGACGCAACTACAATGAGCAGTTCTTC.

This clonotype was recorded many times. The V and J genes are TRBV4-3 and TRBJ2-2; the match to TRBD2 covers 9 bases. The CDR3 has 18 amino acids. J was trimmed by 4 bases and V by 0 bases; bases with no gene match: 9. CDR1 is LGHNA, CDR2 YSLEER, per germline. This CDR3 reads CASSQDWRSGRSTGELFF. The CDR3 DNA follows: TGCGCCAGCAGCCAAGATTGGAGGAGCGGGAGGAGCACCGGGGAGCTGTTTTTT.

This clonotype has only a few counts. V is TRBV15 and J is TRBJ1-1, with D unclear. The germline V gene encodes CDR1 LNHNV and CDR2 YYDKDF (reference sequence). Trimming left V 3 bases short and J 6 bases short, with 11 bases between. The CDR3 is 13 amino acids. The CDR3 sequence: CATSRAEAPEAFF. CDR3 nucleotides: TGTGCCACCAGCAGGGCAGAGGCCCCTGAAGCTTTCTTT.

In its sample, this clonotype was seen many times. This chain links TRBV7-9 with TRBJ2-7; either TRBD1 or TRBD2 may fit D (5 bases each). Germline V CDR1 and CDR2: SEHNR, FQNEAQ (reference sequence). CDR3 size: 13 residues. V dropped 5 bases and J dropped 2 bases, with 10 bases sitting between them. Here the CDR3 DNA reads TGTGCCAGCAGCACCGGGACCACCTACGAGCAGTACTTC. Translated: CASSTGTTYEQYF.

This clonotype has only a few counts. This chain connects TRBV20-1 to TRBJ2-3, with 14 bases identical to TRBD2. The CDR3 runs 17 residues. Germline loops: CDR1 DFQATT, CDR2 SNEGSKA (reference sequence). The V and J ends lost 0 bases and 1 base, in that order; junction bases with no gene match: 3. The CDR3 region has the DNA TGCAGTGCTAGAGACCCGGGACTAGCGGGGGGCACAGATACGCAGTATTTT. Amino acid sequence: CSARDPGLAGGTDTQYF.

This clonotype was seen a handful of times. The genes are TRBV30 and TRBJ2-3, with D uncertain. CDR1 and CDR2 from the germline V gene are GTSNPN and SVGIG (reference sequence). The CDR3 extends over 13 amino acids. V lost 8 bases, J lost 4 bases, and 16 bases lay in between. The CDR3 sequence is CAQTLIHADTQYF. CDR3 DNA: TGTGCCCAAACGCTGATCCACGCAGATACGCAGTATTTT.

This clonotype was found a few times. This sequence joins TRBV19 and TRBJ2-7; D remains unclear. The CDR3 consists of 16 residues. Germline CDR1 reads LNHDA; CDR2 reads SQIVND (reference sequence). V shed 4 bases and J shed 3 bases, with 19 bases lying between them. CDR3 DNA: TGTGCCAGTAGTACCTCCTCGGATCAGCTGTACTACGAGCAGTACTTC. Its translation is CASSTSSDQLYYEQYF.

As for this clonotype: It may be a read error: a sequence one base away is much more abundant. This chain connects TRBV29-1 to TRBJ2-5; unclear D gene. This CDR3 is built from 14 residues. With 1 base removed from V and 11 bases from J, the gap between germline ends came to 20 bases. Germline CDR1 and CDR2: SQVTM and ANQGSEA. CDR3 coding DNA: TGCAGCGTTGAAGGGGGATATACCTACAATGAGCAGTACTTC. It is translated as CSVEGGYTYNEQYF.

This clonotype was counted at least ten times. V is TRBV6-2 or TRBV6-3 and J is TRBJ2-6; D is unclear. Per the germline V gene, CDR1 is MNHEY and CDR2 is SVGEGT. The CDR3 has 15 residues. V was trimmed by 6 bases and J by 4 bases, leaving 13 bases between them. The DNA for the CDR3 is TGTGCCAGCAGCACCGGACCACCCGGGGCCAACGTCCTGACTTTC. It is translated as CASSTGPPGANVLTF.

This clonotype has ten or more counts. V usage is TRBV28 and J usage is TRBJ1-3; 8 bases line up with TRBD1. Germline V gene sequence: CDR1 MDHEN, CDR2 SYDVKM. With 2 bases clipped from V and 2 bases from J, the junction kept 2 bases outside the gene matches. The CDR3 loop spans 15 amino acids. The CDR3 reads CASSLDRGTGNTIYF. The CDR3 nucleotides are TGTGCCAGCAGTTTAGACAGGGGCACTGGAAACACCATATATTTT.

The rearrangement uses TRBV7-9 and TRBJ2-7, with D unclear. Germline V gives CDR1 SEHNR, CDR2 FQNEAQ (reference sequence). With 6 bases removed from V and 4 bases from J, the gap between germline ends came to 10 bases. The CDR3 has 12 amino acids. For the CDR3, the DNA is TGTGCCAGCAGTCCGCAGGAATACGAGCAGTACTTC. Its translation is CASSPQEYEQYF.